Presented here are 14 T cell receptor beta chains from one specimen sequenced in a study of shared clonotypes between healthy human individuals. The method was immunoSEQ multiplex PCR; TCRdb's version includes in-frame clones alone and lacks a portion of them. Of some 650,000 clones in the sample, 97% were seen once. Sequencing was carried out using naive CD4+ T cells sorted from blood. As for subset: CD45RA+ positively selected. All receptors come from a woman younger than 45 in good health.

This clone was picked up one time. This chain connects TRBV2 to TRBJ2-2; D perhaps matches TRBD1 (5 bases). The V gene's germline CDR1 is SNHLY and CDR2 FYNNEI. With 3 bases removed from V and 3 bases from J, the gap between germline ends came to 11 bases. The CDR3 contains 15 residues. CDR3 nucleotides: TGTGCCAGCAGTGATCTGGGGCTGGACACCGGGGAGCTGTTTTTT. It yields the protein CASSDLGLDTGELFF.

J is TRBJ2-7 and V is TRBV6-1, with D possibly being TRBD1 (5 bases). Germline-derived CDR1 and CDR2 are MNHNS and SASEGT. With 7 bases removed from V and 2 bases from J, the gap between germline ends came to 18 bases. The CDR3 totals 15 residues. This CDR3 reads CASTTRRQSAYEQYF. Here the CDR3 DNA reads TGTGCCAGCACTACGCGGAGACAGAGCGCCTACGAGCAGTACTTC.

V usage is TRBV28 and J usage is TRBJ2-7; 15 nucleotides line up with TRBD2. V shed 7 bases, J shed 0 bases, and the junction held 13 bases outside the gene matches. CDR3 length equals 19 residues. Germline V gene lookup returns CDR1 MDHEN and CDR2 SYDVKM. As DNA, the CDR3 is TGTGCCAGCAACGAACCGCCGGGACTAGCGGGAGGTTACTCCTACGAGCAGTACTTC. Its protein is CASNEPPGLAGGYSYEQYF.

The count of this clone is one. The chain links TRBV21-1 to TRBJ1-1. TRBV21-1 is deemed a pseudogene. CDR3 length equals 15 residues. This chain's CDR3 is CASRRRRQQNTEAFF. CDR3 in DNA: TGTGCCAGCAGAAGAAGGAGGCAGCAGAACACTGAAGCTTTCTTT.

The chain couples TRBV19 to TRBJ1-5; 7 positions match TRBD1. Losses at the gene ends were 0 bases for V and 4 bases for J; bases not matched to a gene: 6. CDR1 is LNHDA and CDR2 is SQIVND in the germline V gene (reference sequence). The CDR3 is made up of 16 amino acids. CDR3 sequence reads: CASSIETGQKNQPQHF. The CDR3 region has the DNA TGTGCCAGTAGTATAGAGACGGGACAGAAGAATCAGCCCCAGCATTTT.

The chain combines TRBV11-2 with TRBJ1-4; no firm D call. The germline V gene has CDR1 SGHAT and CDR2 FQNNGV. The CDR3 has 15 residues. Between the trimmed V and J ends, which lost 2 bases and 0 bases, there was a span of 7 bases. In nucleotides, the CDR3 is TGTGCCAGCAGCTTACAGGATGCAACTAATGAAAAACTGTTTTTT. It codes for CASSLQDATNEKLFF.

The V gene is TRBV19, the J gene TRBJ2-1; 9 bases match TRBD2. Per the germline V gene, CDR1 is LNHDA and CDR2 is SQIVND (reference sequence). Unmatched junction bases numbered 14, after V lost 9 bases and J lost 8 bases. This CDR3 contains 15 residues. The CDR3 sequence is CASVYSGSFGYEQFF. In DNA, the CDR3 is TGTGCCAGCGTCTATAGCGGGAGCTTCGGCTATGAGCAGTTCTTC.

The chain recombines TRBV7-9 with TRBJ1-6, with D possibly matching TRBD1 (6 bases). Germline V gives CDR1 SEHNR, CDR2 FQNEAQ (reference sequence). Between the trimmed V and J ends, which lost 2 bases and 7 bases, there was a span of 18 bases. This CDR3 has 17 amino acids. CDR3 nucleotides: TGTGCCAGCAGCTTAATCTTGGACAGCCCGGGAAATTCACCCCTCCACTTT. This sequence encodes CASSLILDSPGNSPLHF.

The rearrangement joins TRBV7-9 to TRBJ2-7, with 14 bases fitting TRBD2. Losses at the gene ends were 3 bases for V and 7 bases for J; bases not matched to a gene: 5. The CDR3 totals 15 residues. Per the germline V gene, CDR1 is SEHNR and CDR2 is FQNEAQ (reference sequence). The CDR3 nucleotides read TGTGCCAGCAGCTTGGGGACTAGCGGGAGTAATGAGCAGTACTTC. This codes for CASSLGTSGSNEQYF. The whole variable domain, filled in from reference TRBV7-9 and TRBJ2-7, reads DTGVSQNPRHKITKRGQNVTFRCDPISEHNRLYWYRQTLGQGPEFLTYFQNEAQLEKSRLLSDRFSAERPKGSFSTLEIQRTEQGDSAMYLCASSLGTSGSNEQYFGPGTRLTVT.

The chain joins TRBV7-9 to TRBJ2-5, with D perhaps TRBD1 (5 bases). Trimming removed 2 bases at V and 11 bases at J, with 18 bases between. Germline values: CDR1 SEHNR, CDR2 FQNEAQ (reference sequence). This CDR3 is built from 14 residues. In DNA form, the CDR3 reads TGTGCCAGCAGCTTACAGGGCCCCTTTACGTCGCAGTACTTC. Translation: CASSLQGPFTSQYF.

V usage is TRBV7-2 and J usage is TRBJ1-5; a possible D gene is TRBD1 (5 bases). The CDR3 length is 15 residues. V was pared by 3 bases and J by 6 bases, with 15 bases between. CDR1 SGHTA and CDR2 FQGNSA come from the germline V gene. The CDR3 loop is CASSLGQQFGQPQHF. Here the CDR3 DNA reads TGTGCCAGCAGCTTGGGGCAGCAATTTGGTCAGCCCCAGCATTTT. Combining the CDR3 with reference TRBV7-2 and TRBJ1-5 gives the whole variable domain GAGVSQSPSNKVTEKGKDVELRCDPISGHTALYWYRQSLGQGLEFLIYFQGNSAPDKSGLPSDRFSAERTGGSVSTLTIQRTQQEDSAVYLCASSLGQQFGQPQHFGDGTRLSIL.

The rearrangement uses TRBV7-9 and TRBJ1-1; the D gene is possibly TRBD1 (5 bases). This CDR3 contains 17 residues. V was pared by 6 bases and J by 1 base, with 21 bases between. CDR1 is SEHNR and CDR2 is FQNEAQ in the germline V gene (reference sequence). CDR3 region: CASRPPAKQARNTEAFF. CDR3 nucleotides: TGTGCCAGCAGACCACCGGCGAAACAGGCCAGGAACACTGAAGCTTTCTTT.

The rearrangement joins TRBV10-3 to TRBJ1-2, with 8 bases identical to TRBD1. Germline V CDR1 and CDR2: ENHRY, SYGVKD. With 8 bases clipped from V and 4 bases from J, the junction kept 6 bases outside the gene matches. This CDR3 has 13 residues. CDR3 DNA: TGTGCCATCCGGGGACAGGAGATCTATGGCTACACCTTC. Translated, it gives CAIRGQEIYGYTF.

The rearrangement uses TRBV18 and TRBJ2-1; TRBD2 agrees at 9 bases. This CDR3 is built from 15 residues. CDR1 KGHSH and CDR2 LQKENI come from the germline V gene. The V gene end was trimmed by 0 bases and the J gene end by 8 bases; junction bases not matched to a gene: 5. The CDR3 nucleotides read TGTGCCAGCTCACCACCCGCCGGGACTAGCTATGAGCAGTTCTTC. Its protein product is CASSPPAGTSYEQFF.